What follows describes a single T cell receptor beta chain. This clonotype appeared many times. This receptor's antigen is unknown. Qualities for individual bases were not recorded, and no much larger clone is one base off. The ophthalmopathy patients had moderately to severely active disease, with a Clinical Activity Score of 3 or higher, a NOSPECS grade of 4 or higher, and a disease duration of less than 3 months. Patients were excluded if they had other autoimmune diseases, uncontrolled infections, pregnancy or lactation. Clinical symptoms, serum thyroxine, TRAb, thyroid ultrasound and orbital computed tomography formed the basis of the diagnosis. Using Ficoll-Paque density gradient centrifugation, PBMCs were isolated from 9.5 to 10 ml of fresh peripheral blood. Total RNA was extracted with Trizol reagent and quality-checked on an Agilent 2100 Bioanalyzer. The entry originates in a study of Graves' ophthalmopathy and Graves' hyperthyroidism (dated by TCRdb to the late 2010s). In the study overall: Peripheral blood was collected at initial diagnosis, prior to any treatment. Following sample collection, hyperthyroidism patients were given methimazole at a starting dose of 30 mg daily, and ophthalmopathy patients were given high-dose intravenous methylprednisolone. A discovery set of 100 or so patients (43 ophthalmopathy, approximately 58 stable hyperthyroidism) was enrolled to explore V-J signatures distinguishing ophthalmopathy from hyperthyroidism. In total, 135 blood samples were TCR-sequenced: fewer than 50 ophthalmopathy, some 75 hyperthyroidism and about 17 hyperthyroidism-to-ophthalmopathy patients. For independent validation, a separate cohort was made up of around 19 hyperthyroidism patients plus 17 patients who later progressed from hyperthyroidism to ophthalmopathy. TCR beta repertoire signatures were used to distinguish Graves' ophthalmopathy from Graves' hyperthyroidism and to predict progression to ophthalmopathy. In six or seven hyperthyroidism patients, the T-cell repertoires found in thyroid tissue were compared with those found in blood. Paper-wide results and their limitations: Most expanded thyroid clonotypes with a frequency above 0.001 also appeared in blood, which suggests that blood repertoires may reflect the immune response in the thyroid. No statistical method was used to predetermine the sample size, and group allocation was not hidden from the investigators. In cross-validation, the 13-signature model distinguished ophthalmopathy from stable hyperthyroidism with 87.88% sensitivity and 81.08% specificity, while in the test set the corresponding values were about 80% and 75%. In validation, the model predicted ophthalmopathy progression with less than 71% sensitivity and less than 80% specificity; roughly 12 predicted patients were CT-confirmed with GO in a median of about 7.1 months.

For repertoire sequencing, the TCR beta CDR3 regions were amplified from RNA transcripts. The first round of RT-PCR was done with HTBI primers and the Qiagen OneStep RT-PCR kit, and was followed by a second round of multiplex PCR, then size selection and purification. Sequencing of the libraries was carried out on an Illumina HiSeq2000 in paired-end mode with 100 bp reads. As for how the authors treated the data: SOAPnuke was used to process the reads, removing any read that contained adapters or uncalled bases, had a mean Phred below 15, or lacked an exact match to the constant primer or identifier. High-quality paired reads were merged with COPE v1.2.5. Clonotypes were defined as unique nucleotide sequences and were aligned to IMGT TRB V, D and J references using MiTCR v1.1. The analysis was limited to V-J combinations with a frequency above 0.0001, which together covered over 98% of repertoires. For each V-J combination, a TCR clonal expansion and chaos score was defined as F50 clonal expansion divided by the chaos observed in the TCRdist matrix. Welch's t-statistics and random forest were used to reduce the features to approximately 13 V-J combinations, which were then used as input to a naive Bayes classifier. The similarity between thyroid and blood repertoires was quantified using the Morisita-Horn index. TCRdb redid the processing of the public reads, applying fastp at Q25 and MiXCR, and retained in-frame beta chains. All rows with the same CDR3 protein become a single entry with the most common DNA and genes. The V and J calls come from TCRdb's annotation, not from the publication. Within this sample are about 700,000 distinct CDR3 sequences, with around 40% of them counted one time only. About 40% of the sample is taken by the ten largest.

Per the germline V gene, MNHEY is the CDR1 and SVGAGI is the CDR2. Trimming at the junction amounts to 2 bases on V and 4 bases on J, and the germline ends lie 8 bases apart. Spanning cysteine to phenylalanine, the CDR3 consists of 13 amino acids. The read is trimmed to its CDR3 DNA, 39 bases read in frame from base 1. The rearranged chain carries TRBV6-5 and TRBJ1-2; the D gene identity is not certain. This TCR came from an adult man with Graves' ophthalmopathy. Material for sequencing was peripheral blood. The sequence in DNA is TGTGCCAGCAGTTACAGTCAACTCTATGGCTACACCTTC. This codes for CASSYSQLYGYTF.